A single sample is the source of the 27 T cell receptor beta chains below, sequenced in a study of blood T cell repertoires in COVID-19. Sequencing used immunoSEQ multiplex PCR; TCRdb keeps in-frame clones, though not all of them. The sample has about 170,000 clones; approximately 86% are singletons. Specimen: peripheral blood. The receptor source for this set is a man aged 45-65 years with active or convalescent COVID-19.

The CDR3 protein is CASSLGLAGGSDTQYF. The CDR3 DNA is TGCGCCAGCAGCTTGGGACTAGCGGGAGGGTCAGATACGCAGTATTTT. The chain joins TRBV5-1 to TRBJ2-3, with 14 bases lining up with TRBD2. Germline assignment: CDR1 SGHRS and CDR2 YFSETQ. With V trimmed by 0 bases and J by 4 bases, 1 base remained unmatched. There are 16 residues in the CDR3.

The chain is built from TRBV4-2 and TRBJ2-2; D is unresolved. This CDR3 has 15 residues. V was shortened by 0 bases and J by 1 base, with 6 bases between the two germline ends. Germline CDR1 is LGHNA and CDR2 is YNFKEQ. CDR3 DNA sequence: TGTGCCAGCAGCCAAGATGTCGGGAACACCGGGGAGCTGTTTTTT. Its protein is CASSQDVGNTGELFF.

The rearrangement links TRBV18 to TRBJ2-5, with 7 bases lining up with TRBD2. The CDR3 spans 15 residues. V dropped 3 bases and J dropped 2; count of bases not matched to a gene: 6. Germline V gene sequence: CDR1 KGHSH, CDR2 LQKENI. CDR3 sequence: CASSPGGTNQETQYF. CDR3 bases: TGTGCCAGCTCACCGGGCGGGACTAATCAAGAGACCCAGTACTTC.

DNA of the CDR3: TGTGCCAGCAGTGTGATGAGCACTGAAGCTTTCTTT. This gives the protein CASSVMSTEAFF. This chain connects TRBV2 to TRBJ1-1; D is uncertain. The V end was cut by 4 bases, the J end by 4 bases, with 7 bases between. CDR1 and CDR2 (germline): SNHLY, FYNNEI. CDR3 length: 12 residues. Drawing the rest from reference TRBV2 and TRBJ1-1, the complete variable domain is EPEVTQTPSHQVTQMGQEVILRCVPISNHLYFYWYRQILGQKVEFLVSFYNNEISEKSEIFDDQFSVERPDGSNFTLKIRSTKLEDSAMYFCASSVMSTEAFFGQGTRLTVV.

The rearrangement uses TRBV30 and TRBJ1-2; no firm D call. The CDR3 length is 16 residues. Trimming removed 0 bases at V and 2 bases at J, with 16 bases between. CDR1 is GTSNPN, CDR2 SVGIG, per germline (reference sequence). The CDR3 loop reads CAWSVLRQAPNYGYTF. CDR3 sequence (DNA): TGTGCCTGGAGTGTTCTTCGCCAGGCACCCAACTATGGCTACACCTTC.

The chain carries TRBV29-1 and TRBJ1-1, with a tentative D call TRBD1 (6 bases). V lost 3 bases and J lost 3, with 8 bases in between. Germline lookup yields CDR1 SQVTM and CDR2 ANQGSEA. CDR3 length: 12 residues. The CDR3 region is CSVEKGDTEAFF. CDR3 nucleotide sequence: TGCAGCGTTGAGAAGGGGGACACTGAAGCTTTCTTT.

The chain joins TRBV10-3 to TRBJ2-1, with D uncertain. Germline CDR1 and CDR2: ENHRY and SYGVKD. Deletions cut 1 base from V and 2 bases from J, with 15 bases between. The CDR3 has 17 residues. The CDR3 region has the DNA TGTGCCATCAGTGAGTATCCGATTGTACAGACCTACAATGAGCAGTTCTTC. Translating gives CAISEYPIVQTYNEQFF.

This chain joins TRBV7-3 and TRBJ1-4; D possibly corresponds to TRBD1 (6 bases). This CDR3 spans 15 amino acids. Trimming took off 4 bases at V and 5 bases at J, with 14 bases between the two ends. The germline V gene has CDR1 SGHTA and CDR2 FQGTGA. The CDR3 region has the DNA TGTGCCAGCAGCTCCCCCAGGGGAGAGAATGAAAAACTGTTTTTT. Translated: CASSSPRGENEKLFF.

The rearrangement links TRBV9 to TRBJ2-7; a weak D match, TRBD2 (7 bases). The ends were cut back, 3 bases at V and 0 bases at J, with 19 bases in the middle. The CDR3 length is 17 residues. From germline, CDR1 is SGDLS and CDR2 YYNGEE. CDR3 DNA sequence: TGTGCCAGCAGCGCCGGGACGGGGGGAGGGGGCTCCTACGAGCAGTACTTC. Protein sequence: CASSAGTGGGGSYEQYF.

The gene calls are TRBV19 and TRBJ2-7; 9 bases are shared with TRBD1. The germline V gene encodes CDR1 LNHDA and CDR2 SQIVND (reference sequence). Trimming at V came to 4 bases and at J to 3 bases, leaving 7 bases not matched to a gene. The CDR3 is made up of 15 amino acids. CDR3 loop: CASSTYTGGNYEQYF. The CDR3, as DNA: TGTGCCAGTAGTACATACACAGGGGGCAACTACGAGCAGTACTTC.

The chain links TRBV21-1 to TRBJ2-7; the table's D gene call, TRBD2, was not cross checked with the DNA. TRBV21-1 corresponds to a pseudogene. This CDR3 contains 14 residues. In DNA form, the CDR3 reads TGTGCCAGCAGCAAGGGACTAGCGGGGGTCGAGCAGTACTTC. Amino acids: CASSKGLAGVEQYF.

V usage is TRBV19 and J usage is TRBJ2-5; 16 bases are a match to TRBD2. V shed 4 bases and J 7 bases; nucleotides not matched to a gene: 9. Germline V lookup: CDR1 LNHDA, CDR2 SQIVND (reference sequence). The CDR3 is 17 residues long. CDR3 bases: TGTGCCAGTAGTACGCCGGGACTAGCGGGAGGGAGGGCGACCCAGTACTTC. Its protein is CASSTPGLAGGRATQYF.

The chain combines TRBV9 with TRBJ1-1, with 7 bases lining up with TRBD1. CDR3 length: 15 residues. Per germline, CDR1 SGDLS and CDR2 YYNGEE. The V and J ends lost 4 bases and 4 bases, in that order; junction bases with no gene match: 10. The CDR3 DNA sequence: TGTGCCAGCAGCCCGAGACAGGGTGTAGGCACTGAAGCTTTCTTT. Amino acid sequence: CASSPRQGVGTEAFF.

This clone was picked up one time. The chain joins TRBV15 to TRBJ2-3; the match to TRBD2 covers 7 bases. The junction had 2 bases not matched to a gene; V was cut back by 0 bases and J by 2 bases. The CDR3 runs to 15 residues. Germline-derived CDR1 and CDR2 are LNHNV and YYDKDF (reference sequence). CDR3 sequence: CATSRERGFTDTQYF. For the CDR3, the DNA is TGTGCCACCAGCAGAGAGCGGGGGTTCACAGATACGCAGTATTTT.

This clone showed up just a few times. CDR3 sequence reads: CASGARRLEGNTIYF. The CDR3 DNA sequence: TGTGCCAGCGGAGCAAGGCGGCTAGAAGGAAACACCATATATTTT. V usage is TRBV6-5 and J usage is TRBJ1-3; D gene uncertain. Trimming removed 8 bases at V and 4 bases at J, with 18 bases between. In germline, CDR1 is MNHEY, CDR2 SVGAGI. This CDR3 has 15 residues.

The rearrangement links TRBV6-5 to TRBJ2-3, with 8 bases lining up with TRBD2. This CDR3 spans 13 amino acids. V gave up 8 bases and J gave up 0 bases; unmatched junction bases: 1. The germline V gene has CDR1 MNHEY and CDR2 SVGAGI. CDR3 coding DNA: TGTGCCAGCTCTAGCGGGAGCACAGATACGCAGTATTTT. Its translation: CASSSGSTDTQYF.

The V gene is TRBV30, the J gene TRBJ2-2, with 9 bases matching TRBD1. V lost 2 bases and J lost 0; bases outside the gene matches: 1. Germline V gene sequence: CDR1 GTSNPN, CDR2 SVGIG (reference sequence). CDR3 length: 15 amino acids. The CDR3 loop is CAWSRQGANTGELFF. The CDR3 nucleotides are TGTGCCTGGAGTAGACAGGGGGCGAACACCGGGGAGCTGTTTTTT.

The V and J genes are TRBV6-6 and TRBJ2-1, with TRBD1 matching over 10 bases. This CDR3 contains 16 residues. J gave up 7 bases and V 5 bases, and 11 bases lay outside the gene matches. From germline, CDR1 is MNHNY and CDR2 SVGAGI (reference sequence). The CDR3 region has the DNA TGTGCCAGCAGTAAACCCTCCGGGACAGGGGTAAATGAGCAGTTCTTC. Translation gives CASSKPSGTGVNEQFF.

The chain carries TRBV24-1 and TRBJ2-5; the D gene is possibly TRBD2 (7 bases). Germline V gene data show CDR1 as KGHDR and CDR2 as SFDVKD. The CDR3 totals 17 residues. Trimming pared 4 bases from V and 2 bases from J, leaving 19 bases between. The CDR3 nucleotides are TGTGCCACCAGTGACGCTCCACGGGGGGACATGCAAGAGACCCAGTACTTC. This sequence encodes CATSDAPRGDMQETQYF.

This clone appeared a few times. The same CDR3 can be traced to other DNA sequences in this sample. The V call is TRBV3-1 (or the pseudogene TRBV3-2), the J call TRBJ1-6; D is undetermined. Germline loops: CDR1 LGHDT, CDR2 YNNKEL (reference sequence). The V end was cut by 1 base, the J end by 4 bases, with 5 bases between. This CDR3 spans 14 amino acids. The CDR3 DNA reads as TGTGCCAGCAGCCAAGGGCAGTATAATTCACCCCTCCACTTT. It encodes CASSQGQYNSPLHF.

V usage is TRBV2 and J usage is TRBJ1-1; tentatively, D is TRBD1 (5 bases). V was cut by 7 bases and J by 5 bases, with 20 bases left in between. Germline V gene lookup returns CDR1 SNHLY and CDR2 FYNNEI. There are 15 residues in the CDR3. The CDR3 DNA reads as TGTGCCAGCACTTCAAGTGGGGCAGTCGGAACTGAAGCTTTCTTT. Translating it yields CASTSSGAVGTEAFF. Looking up the rest from reference TRBV2 and TRBJ1-1 gives the full variable domain: EPEVTQTPSHQVTQMGQEVILRCVPISNHLYFYWYRQILGQKVEFLVSFYNNEISEKSEIFDDQFSVERPDGSNFTLKIRSTKLEDSAMYFCASTSSGAVGTEAFFGQGTRLTVV.

The genes are TRBV10-3 and TRBJ2-6; TRBD2 agrees at 14 bases. CDR1 is ENHRY, CDR2 SYGVKD, per germline. The CDR3 sequence is 15 residues long. V trimming: 11 bases; J trimming: 3 bases; junction bases outside the gene matches: 3. CDR3 amino acids: CAVGLAGGGANVLTF. In DNA form, the CDR3 reads TGTGCCGTCGGACTAGCGGGAGGTGGGGCCAACGTCCTGACTTTC.

The count of this clone is one. The V call is TRBV2, the J call TRBJ1-1; 11 nucleotides match TRBD1. This CDR3 is 14 amino acids long. Germline CDR1 SNHLY, CDR2 FYNNEI. Trimming at V came to 4 bases and at J to 4 bases, leaving 2 bases not matched to a gene. CDR3 nucleotides: TGTGCCAGCAGTGGGGACAGGGGGATCACTGAAGCTTTCTTT. It yields the protein CASSGDRGITEAFF.

The count of this clone is one. The J gene is TRBJ2-7, the V gene TRBV7-2, with D unclear. The CDR3 spans 14 residues. CDR1 and CDR2 from the germline V gene are SGHTA and FQGNSA. Between the trimmed V and J ends, which lost 0 bases and 6 bases, there was a span of 12 bases. CDR3: CASSLALIGTEQYF. The DNA of the CDR3 is TGTGCCAGCAGCTTAGCGCTTATCGGTACCGAGCAGTACTTC.

The chain couples TRBV15 to TRBJ1-2; unclear D gene. CDR1 is LNHNV and CDR2 is YYDKDF in the germline V gene (reference sequence). This CDR3 has 13 amino acids. Trimming took off 11 bases at V and 6 bases at J, with 19 bases between the two ends. CDR3 coding DNA: TGTGCCTCCACCTCGAGGGAAGGCCATGGCTACACCTTC. This translates into CASTSREGHGYTF.

This clone was seen only a few times. The chain uses TRBV3-1 (or the pseudogene TRBV3-2) and TRBJ2-7; no firm D call. Germline V gene lookup returns CDR1 LGHDT and CDR2 YNNKEL (reference sequence). The V gene lost 5 bases and the J gene lost 4 bases, with 18 bases spanning the gap. This CDR3 is built from 15 residues. The CDR3 reads CASSSDSSYVYEQYF. The CDR3 DNA sequence: TGTGCCAGCAGCTCTGACTCGAGCTACGTTTACGAGCAGTACTTC.

The gene calls are TRBV7-2 and TRBJ2-2, with 10 bases aligning to TRBD1. The V gene's germline CDR1 is SGHTA and CDR2 FQGNSA. The CDR3 extends over 15 amino acids. With V trimmed by 6 bases and J by 7 bases, 8 bases remained unmatched. CDR3 sequence: CASSWGTGVVGELFF. CDR3 sequence (DNA): TGTGCCAGCAGTTGGGGGACAGGGGTCGTCGGGGAGCTGTTTTTT.